A single sample gave rise to the 3 T cell receptor beta chains below, sequenced in a study of blood T cells in healthy people across ages. A second PCR, run for roughly 7 to 11 cycles, used a sample-barcoded 5' primer plus a J-beta primer mix. MiXCR, applied by TCRdb to the 5' RACE reads, yields one record per CDR3 protein. The sample yields about 780,000 distinct CDR3 sequences, about 26% seen once. These data also formed part of another study, on T cells of mothers and their children.

What was sequenced was blood. These receptors were taken from a boy under 18 in good health.

CDR3: CASSSTVDRSYEQYF. CDR3 bases: TGTGCCAGCAGTTCCACCGTGGACAGGTCCTACGAGCAGTACTTC. V gene TRBV6-5 combines with J gene TRBJ2-7; TRBD1 matches at 7 bases. Germline V lookup: CDR1 MNHEY, CDR2 SVGAGI. CDR3 length: 15 amino acids. V trimming: 4 bases; J trimming: 1 base; junction bases outside the gene matches: 7.

Notes on this clonotype: A junction boundary mismatches the germline segment, possibly from a read error. The CDR3 is CASSANGALYSEQFF. The CDR3 DNA reads as TGTGCCAGCAGCGCGAACGGGGCTCTATACAGTGAGCAGTTCTTC. The V call is TRBV11-1, the J call TRBJ2-1; either TRBD1 or TRBD2 may supply D (5 bases each). CDR1 and CDR2 (germline): SGHAT, FQDESV (reference sequence). CDR3 length equals 15 residues.

This clonotype appeared many times. The rearrangement links TRBV2 to TRBJ2-5; tentatively, D is TRBD1 or TRBD2 (5 bases each). This CDR3 region has 17 residues. Germline values: CDR1 SNHLY, CDR2 FYNNEI. V was clipped by 0 bases and J by 3 bases, with 17 bases between them. CDR3 nucleotide sequence: TGTGCCAGCAGTGAAGCGAGGGGTTGGGCCGGGGAAGAGACCCAGTACTTC. Translation: CASSEARGWAGEETQYF.